This TCR beta chain is from a study of cytomegalovirus exposure and HLA in healthy donors (dated by TCRdb to the late 2010s). Background for the entire study: An earlier analysis of roughly 630 of the donors reported roughly 270 Gb of sequence data and some 120 million unique TCR beta sequences from 150 million to 200 million T cells. In an earlier analysis of roughly 600 of the donors, high-throughput TCR beta sequencing was used to judge whether each TCR beta V gene segment behaved as functional or pseudogenic. Along with the approximately 670-subject first cohort, a separate validation cohort of over a hundred different subjects was used. Among around 400 genotyped donors of the cohort, an average of approximately 240,000 unique TCR beta nucleotide sequences were sequenced per donor, around a sixth of them non-productive. The number of typed donors differed by locus: roughly 629-640 for A, B, C, DRB1 and DQB1; 500 to 550 for DQA1; over 600 for DPA1; and about 450 for DPB1. Among the roughly 390 genotyped donors, 81% belonged to the genetic ancestry cluster associated with self-reported Caucasian donors. The later analysis used no new phenotypic data to find candidate immune exposures, relying instead on TCR beta sequences and their occurrence across donors. The study combined high-throughput TCR immunosequencing, statistical association of individual TCRs with disease status, and machine learning to predict cytomegalovirus infection status. All discovery cohort repertoires had been generated using a single sequencing platform. HLA typing included class I and class II loci at four-digit resolution. Donor age, sex, ethnicity and CMV serostatus were compiled together with the repertoire data. The study aimed to test whether cataloging public T cell receptors could reveal signatures of past pathogen exposure. In a later genetic analysis, genome-wide SNP genotypes for about three fifths of the 666 donors were used, and that subset was treated as a discovery cohort. An early release that covered several hundred HLA-typed donors contained approximately 300 gigabases of sequencing data and 85 million to 100 million unique TCR sequences. The T cell repertoires of around 730 subjects were profiled by immunosequencing and related to cytomegalovirus serostatus. A later analysis re-examined previously published TCR beta repertoires from more than 600 donors and added high-resolution HLA genotyping to investigate patterns of TCR occurrence. Five DR-DQ haplotypes were handled as single units for association and clustering, since linkage in the cohort was strong.

The CDR3 measures 18 amino acids from cysteine to phenylalanine. CDR3 DNA only is kept here, 54 bases in frame from base 1. The germline V gene (reference sequence) supplies CDR1 GTSNPN and CDR2 SVGIG. V is reduced by 2 bases and J by 5 bases, leaving a spacing of 27 bases between them. Paper-wide results and their limitations: A further reported finding was that TCR beta sequences accurately predicted the HLA-A and HLA-B alleles for most subjects in the first cohort. Because HLA typing was unavailable for some donors at each locus, only the typed subset was used in association tests. A cluster of highly shared sequence variants was judged likely to represent a technical artifact of the sequencing pipeline. This cohort had only TCR beta chains sequenced, and the lack of alpha or paired-chain data limited which features could be detected. The study gave a list of more than 150 TCR beta chains associated with cytomegalovirus. The presence/absence analyses assumed that sequencing depth was roughly uniform across donors, and that assumption may not be true. Compared with equally common non-associated chains, HLA-associated TCR beta chains in a later analysis were more clonally expanded and had lower generation probabilities. According to the authors, the approach could potentially be generalized to other disease states and immunological phenotypes. Correlated functional status among segregating V segments might be attributable to linkage disequilibrium, but an unknown experimental factor could not be ruled out. When HLA alleles, especially DR and DQ, strongly co-occurred, attributing TCR associations to individual alleles was difficult. Because counts were too low, some 17 rarely observed V segments, including chromosome 9 orphons, were left out of the earlier analysis of several hundred of the donors. Most CMV-associated TCR beta chains appeared to be HLA-restricted in a later analysis, and the HLA associations seemed to be driven largely by CMV exposure. Some IMGT-functional V segments, including TRBV6-2 and TRBV6-3, could not be distinguished by the 87-base-pair reads and were therefore excluded. The only immune exposure information available for the cohort was CMV serostatus. In both the original and validation cohorts, the classifier was reported to diagnose cytomegalovirus status with high specificity and sensitivity. A later genetic analysis reported fewer N-insertions in productive TCRs among donors in an Asian-associated ancestry cluster than the approximately 700-donor mean. According to a later analysis, TCR association rates differed among HLA loci, with DRB1 alleles showing the most associated TCRs and HLA-C alleles showing the fewest. A later genetic analysis associated a missense DCLRE1C variant with V-gene and J-gene trimming of TCR beta chains, and an independent cohort replicated the association. In an earlier analysis of about 540 of the donors, most TCR beta V segments were observed in productive rearrangements about 87% or about 30% of the time, broadly matching IMGT annotations. Three of the identified cytomegalovirus-associated TCR beta chains were confirmed in vitro to be specific for cytomegalovirus antigens. Most TCR sequences were observed very rarely across donors, whereas some public TCRs were present in many individuals. In a later analysis, several top co-occurrence clusters were reported to appear linked to parvovirus B19, influenza, CMV and Epstein-Barr virus. In a later analysis, around 17,000 TCR beta sequences were associated with specific HLA alleles at a false discovery rate of 0.05.

The method behind the library was the immunoSEQ multiplex PCR assay. For the multiplex PCR, a mixture combining 60 forward primers for TCR Vbeta segments and 13 reverse primers for TCR Jbeta segments was used. The CDR3 region of rearranged TCR beta genes was amplified from genomic DNA with a multiplex PCR assay. The amplified TCR beta libraries were sequenced on the Illumina HiSeq System as 87-base-pair reads. From the authors' description of their analysis: In a later analysis, 80 million or so unique TCR beta chains were counted across the 500 to 850 repertoires, and some 10 million of these chains were shared by at least two donors. Raw reads were error-corrected and collapsed into unique sequences by a nearest-neighbor algorithm in which closely related sequences were merged to remove PCR and sequencing errors. V, D and J gene segments were assigned by aligning CDR3 sequences to IMGT reference sequences. For a sequence to be retained, a match of at least six nucleotides to both a V gene segment and a J gene segment was required. A rearrangement was called productive if the CDR3 had no stop codons and remained in frame with V and J, and every other rearrangement was called non-productive. CDR3 was defined by IMGT convention, running from the second conserved V-encoded cysteine to the conserved J-encoded phenylalanine. The earlier analysis of about 620 of the donors excluded sequences that lacked an unambiguous match to a single V gene segment. In an earlier analysis of some 590 of the donors, a V segment was called functional when productive rearrangements were above 56.7%, and segregating when the standard deviation between donors exceeded 5%. A statistical classification framework was developed to diagnose cytomegalovirus status using the catalog of TCR beta chain sequences. In a later analysis, V and J genes were assigned by comparing TCR nucleotide sequences against IMGT/GENE-DB human TR gene sequences. A later analysis assigned CDR3 sequences and most-parsimonious VDJ recombination scenarios with the TCRdist pipeline. A later analysis defined each TCR beta chain by its CDR3 amino acid sequence plus V-gene family, and excluded reads lacking a unique V-gene family. As a way to deal with suspected cross-contamination and a sequencing artifact, a later analysis dropped 640 or so nucleotide sequences that were highly shared and had low generation probability. A later analysis calculated a clonal expansion index for each public chain from normalized within-repertoire ranks of inferred template counts. In a later analysis, generation probabilities were computed with a VDJ recombination model fitted to out-of-frame rearrangements, and the resulting probabilities were checked against IGoR. In a later analysis, hypergeometric tests were used to score TCR-TCR, TCR-HLA and TCR-CMV co-occurrence, with a repertoire-size bias correction applied to TCR pairs. A later analysis estimated false discovery rates by permuting HLA or CMV assignments 20 times. In a later analysis, co-occurring TCRs were grouped using DBSCAN, and TCRdist sequence similarity was added for clustering within HLA-allele-positive subsets. Co-occurrence clustering excluded repertoires with fewer than 30,000 or more than 120,000 public chains, plus five with anomalous nucleotide sharing. Sourced from immuneACCESS, this table was stored by TCRdb with only in-frame sequences that have V and J called. A share of the clones is absent; for the studies checked, an unresolved V gene accounts for under half, and the remainder has no known explanation. The D gene and trimming were derived from the DNA, and the V and J assignments and clone size from that table. This sample gives 75,000 to 100,000 clones in total; over 75% of them show up just once. The top ten hold around 3% of the sample.

The cohort was made up of about 670 healthy bone marrow donors. All cohort members were sampled while nominally healthy, although unrecorded immune exposures were likely present. The donor tested CMV seronegative and was one of the 352 seronegative cohort members. A peripheral blood sample was collected from each donor, and TCR beta sequencing was performed on peripheral blood mononuclear cells. Genomic DNA was extracted from the blood cell samples with the Qiagen DNeasy Blood Extraction Kit. In the case of this clone: Its antigen is unknown. No per-base quality is available; no much larger clone lies one base away.

Material: PBMCs. The source is a man aged 35 to 55 in good health and CMV-seronegative. The rearrangement combines TRBV30 with TRBJ2-5; matching of 5 bases hints at TRBD1 as the D gene. The CDR3 reads CAWSTPLGGASFRETQYF. At the DNA level, the sequence is TGTGCCTGGAGTACCCCTCTCGGTGGGGCCTCGTTTCGCGAGACCCAGTACTTC.